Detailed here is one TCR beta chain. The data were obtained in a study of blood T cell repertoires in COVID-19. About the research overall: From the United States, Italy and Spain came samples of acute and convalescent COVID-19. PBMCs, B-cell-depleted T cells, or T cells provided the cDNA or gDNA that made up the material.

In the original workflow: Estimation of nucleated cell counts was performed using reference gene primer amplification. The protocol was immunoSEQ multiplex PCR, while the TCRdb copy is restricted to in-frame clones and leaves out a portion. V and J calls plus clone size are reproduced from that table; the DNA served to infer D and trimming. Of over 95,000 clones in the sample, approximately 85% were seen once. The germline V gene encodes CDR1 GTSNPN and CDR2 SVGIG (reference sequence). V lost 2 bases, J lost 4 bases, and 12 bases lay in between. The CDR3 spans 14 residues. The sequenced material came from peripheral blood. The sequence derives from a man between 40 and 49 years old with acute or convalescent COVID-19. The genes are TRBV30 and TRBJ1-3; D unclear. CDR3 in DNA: TGTGCCTGGAGTCCCCTGTTTAGAGGAAACACCATATATTTT. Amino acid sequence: CAWSPLFRGNTIYF. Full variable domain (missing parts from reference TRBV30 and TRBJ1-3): SQTIHQWPATLVQPVGSPLSLECTVEGTSNPNLYWYRQAAGRGLQLLFYSVGIGQISSEVPQNLSASRPQDRQFILSSKKLLLSDSGFYLCAWSPLFRGNTIYFGEGSWLTVV.